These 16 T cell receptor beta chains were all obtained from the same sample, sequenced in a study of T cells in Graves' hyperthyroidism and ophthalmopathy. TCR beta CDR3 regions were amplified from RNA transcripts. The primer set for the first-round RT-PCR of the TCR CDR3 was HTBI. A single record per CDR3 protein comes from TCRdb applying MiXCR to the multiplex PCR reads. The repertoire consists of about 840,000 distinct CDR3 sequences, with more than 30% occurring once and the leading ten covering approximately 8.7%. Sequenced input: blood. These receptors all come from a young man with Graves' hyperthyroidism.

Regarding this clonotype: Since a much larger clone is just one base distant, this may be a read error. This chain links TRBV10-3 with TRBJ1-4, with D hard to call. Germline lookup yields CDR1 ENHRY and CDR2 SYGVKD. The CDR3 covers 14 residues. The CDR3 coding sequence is TGTGCCATCAGTGAGTCAGGGATGTGGGAAAAACTGCTTTTT. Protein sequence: CAISESGMWEKLLF.

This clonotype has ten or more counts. The CDR3 DNA reads TGTGCCAGCAGCGGGGGAGGTTCCTACGAGCAGTACTTC. Encoded protein: CASSGGGSYEQYF. The genes are TRBV9 and TRBJ2-7, with a tentative D call TRBD2 (6 bases). Trimming removed 3 bases at V and 1 base at J, with 8 bases between. This CDR3 region has 13 residues. CDR1 is SGDLS and CDR2 is YYNGEE in the germline V gene.

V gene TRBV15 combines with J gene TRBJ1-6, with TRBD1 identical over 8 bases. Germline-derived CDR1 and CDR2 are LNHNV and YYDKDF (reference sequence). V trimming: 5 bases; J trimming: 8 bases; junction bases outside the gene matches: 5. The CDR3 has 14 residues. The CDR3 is CATSLGQGHSPLHF. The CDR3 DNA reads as TGTGCCACCAGCCTCGGACAGGGACATTCACCCCTCCACTTT.

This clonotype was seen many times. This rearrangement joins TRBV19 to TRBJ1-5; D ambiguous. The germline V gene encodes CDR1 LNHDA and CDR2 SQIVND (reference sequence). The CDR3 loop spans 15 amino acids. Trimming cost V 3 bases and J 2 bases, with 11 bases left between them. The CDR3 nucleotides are TGTGCCAGTAGTATCACGGGTGATGGCAATCAGCCCCAGCATTTT. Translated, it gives CASSITGDGNQPQHF.

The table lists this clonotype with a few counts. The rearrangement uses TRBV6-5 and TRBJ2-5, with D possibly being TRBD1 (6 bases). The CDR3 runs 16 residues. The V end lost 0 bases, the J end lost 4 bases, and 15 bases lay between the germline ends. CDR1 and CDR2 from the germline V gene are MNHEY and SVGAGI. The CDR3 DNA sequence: TGTGCCAGCAGTTACTCGGCCGGGACACAGGGAGAGACCCAGTACTTC. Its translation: CASSYSAGTQGETQYF.

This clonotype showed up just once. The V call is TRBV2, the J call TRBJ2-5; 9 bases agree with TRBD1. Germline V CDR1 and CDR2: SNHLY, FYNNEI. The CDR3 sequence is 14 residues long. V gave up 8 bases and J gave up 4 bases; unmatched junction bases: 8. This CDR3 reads CASQPGTGPETQYF. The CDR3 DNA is TGTGCCAGCCAGCCGGGGACAGGGCCAGAGACCCAGTACTTC.

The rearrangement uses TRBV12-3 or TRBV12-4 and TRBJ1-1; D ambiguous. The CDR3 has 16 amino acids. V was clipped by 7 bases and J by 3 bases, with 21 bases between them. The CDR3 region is CASTTLAANLYTEAFF. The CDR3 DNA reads TGTGCCAGCACCACCCTTGCGGCCAACCTATACACTGAAGCTTTCTTT.

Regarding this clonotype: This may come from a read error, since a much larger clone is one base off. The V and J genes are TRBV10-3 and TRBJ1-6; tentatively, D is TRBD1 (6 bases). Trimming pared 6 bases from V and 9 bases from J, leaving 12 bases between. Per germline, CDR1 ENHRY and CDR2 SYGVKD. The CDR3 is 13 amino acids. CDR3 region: CAIRADRSSPLHF. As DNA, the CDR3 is TGTGCCATCAGGGCGGACAGATCTTCACCCCTCCACTTT.

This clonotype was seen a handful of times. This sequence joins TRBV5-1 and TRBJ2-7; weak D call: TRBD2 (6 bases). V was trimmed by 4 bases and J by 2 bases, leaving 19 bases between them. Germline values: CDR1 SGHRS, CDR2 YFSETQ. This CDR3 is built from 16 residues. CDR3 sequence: CASSPGTPQGPYEQYF. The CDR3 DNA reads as TGCGCCAGCAGCCCCGGGACTCCCCAGGGCCCCTACGAGCAGTACTTC.

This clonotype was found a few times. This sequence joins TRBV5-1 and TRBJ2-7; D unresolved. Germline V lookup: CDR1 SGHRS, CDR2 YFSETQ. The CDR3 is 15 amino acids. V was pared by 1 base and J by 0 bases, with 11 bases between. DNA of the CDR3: TGCGCCAGCAGCTTGACTATCGGGTTCTCCTACGAGCAGTACTTC. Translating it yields CASSLTIGFSYEQYF.

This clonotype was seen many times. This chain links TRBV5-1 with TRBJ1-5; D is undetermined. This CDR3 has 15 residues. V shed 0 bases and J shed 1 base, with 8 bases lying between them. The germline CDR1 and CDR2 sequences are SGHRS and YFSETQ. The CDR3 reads CASSLEGVSNQPQHF. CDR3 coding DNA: TGCGCCAGCAGCTTGGAAGGAGTGAGCAATCAGCCCCAGCATTTT.

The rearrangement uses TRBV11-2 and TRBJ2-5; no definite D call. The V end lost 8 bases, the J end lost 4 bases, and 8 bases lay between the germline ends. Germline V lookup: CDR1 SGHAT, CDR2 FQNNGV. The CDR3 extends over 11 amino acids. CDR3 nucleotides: TGTGCCAGCCAAATTAGAGAGACCCAGTACTTC. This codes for CASQIRETQYF.

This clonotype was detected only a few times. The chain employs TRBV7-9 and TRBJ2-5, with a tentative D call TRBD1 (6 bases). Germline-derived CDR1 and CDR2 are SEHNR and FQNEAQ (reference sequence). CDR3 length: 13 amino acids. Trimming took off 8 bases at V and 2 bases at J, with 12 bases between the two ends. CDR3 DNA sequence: TGTGCCAGCTTGGGGGCAATGCAAGAGACCCAGTACTTC. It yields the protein CASLGAMQETQYF.

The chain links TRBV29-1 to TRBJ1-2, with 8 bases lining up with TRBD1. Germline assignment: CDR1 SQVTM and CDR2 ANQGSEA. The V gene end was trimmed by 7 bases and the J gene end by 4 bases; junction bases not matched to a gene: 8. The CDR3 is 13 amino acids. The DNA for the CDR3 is TGCAGCGGCTCCGGGACAGGAACCTATGGCTACACCTTC. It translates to CSGSGTGTYGYTF. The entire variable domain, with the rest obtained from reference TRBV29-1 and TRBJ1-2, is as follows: SAVISQKPSRDICQRGTSLTIQCQVDSQVTMMFWYRQQPGQSLTLIATANQGSEATYESGFVIDKFPISRPNLTFSTLTVSNMSPEDSSIYLCSGSGTGTYGYTFGSGTRLTVV.

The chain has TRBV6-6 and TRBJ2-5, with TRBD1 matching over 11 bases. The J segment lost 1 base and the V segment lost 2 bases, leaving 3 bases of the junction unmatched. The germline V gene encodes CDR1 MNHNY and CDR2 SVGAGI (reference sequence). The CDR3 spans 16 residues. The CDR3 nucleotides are TGTGCCAGCAGTTACCTGGGGACAGGGGGCCAAGAGACCCAGTACTTC. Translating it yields CASSYLGTGGQETQYF.

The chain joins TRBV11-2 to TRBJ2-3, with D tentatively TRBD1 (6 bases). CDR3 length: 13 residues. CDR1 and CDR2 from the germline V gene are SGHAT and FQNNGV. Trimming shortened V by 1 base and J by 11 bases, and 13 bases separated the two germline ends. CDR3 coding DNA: TGTGCCAGCAGCTTAGGGGGGCGACAGGAGCAGTATTTT. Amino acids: CASSLGGRQEQYF.